This TCR beta chain was sequenced for a study of post-analysis software for immune sequencing data. Each TCR beta cDNA library carried unique molecular identifiers. With roughly 1 to 10 million T cells as the source, 540,000 or so cDNA molecules resulted. TCRdb used MiXCR to reprocess the PCR reads, holding one entry per CDR3 protein. The repertoire holds roughly 870,000 distinct CDR3 sequences, with approximately 57% as singletons. This clonotype was picked up a small number of times. The sequence was collected from a girl under 18 with multiple sclerosis. The sequencing sample was made of blood.

For the CDR3, the DNA is TGCAGCGTTGGCCTACCTAACACCGGGGAGCTGTTTTTT. Amino acids: CSVGLPNTGELFF. The chain carries TRBV29-1 and TRBJ2-2; D is uncertain. The ends were cut back, 4 bases at V and 2 bases at J, with 8 bases in the middle. Germline-derived CDR1 and CDR2 are SQVTM and ANQGSEA. The CDR3 runs 13 residues.